This TCR beta chain was sequenced during a study of shared clonotypes between healthy human individuals. General study results and limits: Rarefaction exposed incomplete sorted-subset sequencing despite large depth. Sharing of clonotypes among donors was expected to vary with sequencing depth. Richness estimates generally favored naive over memory subsets.

Measured with immunoSEQ multiplex PCR; TCRdb has only the in-frame clones, and not every one. Of 650,000 to 700,000 clones in the sample, 90% were seen once. Turning to this clone: Its antigen is undetermined.

Trimming at V came to 5 bases and at J to 6 bases, leaving 8 bases not matched to a gene. Germline V gives CDR1 SEHNR, CDR2 FQNEAQ (reference sequence). This CDR3 has 16 amino acids. V usage is TRBV7-9 and J usage is TRBJ2-1, with 12 bases aligning to TRBD2. The clonotype originates from a young man in good health. Some clones in this sample may be carry-over from other donors' samples. Sequenced input: memory CD8+ T cells from PBMCs. Noted subset: CD45RO+ cells pooled with CCR7-negative TemRA cells. CDR3 coding DNA: TGTGCCAGCAGCCAGACTAGCGGGAGAACCGGCAATGAGCAGTTCTTC. It yields the protein CASSQTSGRTGNEQFF.